Following are 17 T cell receptor beta chains from one sample sequenced in a study of shared T cell receptors in the human thymus. Repertoires were generated with immunoSEQ multiplex PCR, while TCRdb's copy carries only in-frame clones and drops some. The repertoire holds 630,000 or so clones, about 89% seen once, with 0.0094% in the top ten. These data also featured in a second study, about human thymus T cells.

The sequenced sample consisted of thymocytes. The receptors come from a boy less than two years old with a congenital heart defect.

The V and J genes are TRBV15 and TRBJ2-5, with a possible D match to TRBD1 (6 bases). CDR1 LNHNV and CDR2 YYDKDF come from the germline V gene (reference sequence). Between the trimmed V and J ends, which lost 3 bases and 8 bases, there was a span of 19 bases. This CDR3 spans 15 amino acids. The CDR3 sequence: CATSSPGTPLNTQYF. CDR3 in DNA: TGTGCCACCAGCAGCCCCGGGACACCCCTAAATACCCAGTACTTC. Supplemented by reference TRBV15 and TRBJ2-5, the full variable domain reads DAMVIQNPRYQVTQFGKPVTLSCSQTLNHNVMYWYQQKSSQAPKLLFHYYDKDFNNEADTPDNFQSRRPNTSFCFLDIRSPGLGDTAMYLCATSSPGTPLNTQYFGPGTRLLVL.

The chain carries TRBV28 and TRBJ1-5; D may be TRBD1 (6 bases). The CDR3 covers 16 residues. The germline V gene has CDR1 MDHEN and CDR2 SYDVKM. Trimming took 6 bases from V and 3 from J, leaving 18 bases between them. CDR3 coding DNA: TGTGCCAGCAGCCCCAGGGGTTTCAAACCCAATCAGCCCCAGCATTTT. It yields the protein CASSPRGFKPNQPQHF.

This chain joins TRBV25-1 and TRBJ1-2; 9 bases agree with TRBD1. The CDR3 runs 17 residues. Germline CDR1 reads MGHDK; CDR2 reads SYGVNS. Unmatched junction bases numbered 15, after V lost 4 bases and J lost 6 bases. CDR3 sequence (DNA): TGTGCCAGCAGTGGCCGGGACAGGGTAGATTTGCTCAATGGCTACACCTTC. Its translation is CASSGRDRVDLLNGYTF.

J is TRBJ1-5 and V is TRBV19, with 7 bases aligning to TRBD1. V was pared by 4 bases and J by 3 bases, with 6 bases of the junction left unmatched. The CDR3 runs to 15 residues. The germline V gene has CDR1 LNHDA and CDR2 SQIVND (reference sequence). CDR3 loop: CASSTRQGDNQPQHF. For the CDR3, the DNA is TGTGCCAGTAGTACGAGACAGGGAGACAATCAGCCCCAGCATTTT.

The chain recombines TRBV12-1 with TRBJ2-3; TRBD2 is taken as the D call from the table, unchecked against the DNA. TRBV12-1 is deemed a pseudogene. This CDR3 contains 16 residues. In DNA, the CDR3 is TGTGCCAGCAGCTCCCTTAGCGGGAGCGGCACAGATACGCAGTATTTT. Translating it yields CASSSLSGSGTDTQYF.

Concerning this clone itself: At one end the junction does not follow the germline gene, possibly because of a read error. This specimen includes other DNA sequences encoding the same CDR3. This chain links TRBV4-1 with TRBJ1-6, with D uncertain. Germline V gene data show CDR1 as MGHRA and CDR2 as YSYEKL. The CDR3 covers 17 residues. CDR3 region: CASSQVVGSSYNSPLHF. The CDR3 DNA sequence: TGCGCCAGCAGCCAGGTAGTAGGGAGCTCCTATAATTCCCCCCTCCACTTT.

V and J are TRBV4-1 and TRBJ2-2; TRBD1 matches 9 bases. V was clipped by 3 bases and J by 4 bases; unmatched bases: 9. The germline gives CDR1 MGHRA, CDR2 YSYEKL. The CDR3 loop spans 17 amino acids. The DNA for the CDR3 is TGCGCCAGCAGCCAGGCGCGGGACAGGGAGGGCACCGGGGAGCTGTTTTTT. Its translation: CASSQARDREGTGELFF.

J is TRBJ2-2 and V is TRBV28; 7 bases agree with TRBD1. Germline V CDR1 and CDR2: MDHEN, SYDVKM. The CDR3 has 17 residues. The ends lost 0 bases at V and 3 bases at J; junction bases unmatched: 7. The CDR3 bases are TGTGCCAGCAGTTTATGCTTAAGGGGGCCGGACACCGGGGAGCTGTTTTTT. It yields the protein CASSLCLRGPDTGELFF.

J is TRBJ1-1 and V is TRBV4-2; no clear D gene. This CDR3 contains 15 residues. Germline assignment: CDR1 LGHNA and CDR2 YNFKEQ. The V and J ends lost 4 bases and 2 bases respectively, with 14 bases between them. The CDR3 loop reads CASSLKRRFNTEAFF. The CDR3, as DNA: TGTGCCAGCAGCCTCAAAAGGCGGTTTAACACTGAAGCTTTCTTT.

The V call is TRBV4-2, the J call TRBJ2-5, with TRBD2 identical over 11 bases. The germline V gene has CDR1 LGHNA and CDR2 YNFKEQ. This CDR3 spans 16 amino acids. The V and J ends lost 2 bases and 2 bases, in that order; junction bases with no gene match: 4. CDR3 region: CASSQTIAGGQETQYF. CDR3 in DNA: TGTGCCAGCAGCCAAACGATAGCGGGGGGGCAAGAGACCCAGTACTTC.

V usage is TRBV7-3 and J usage is TRBJ2-7; no firm D call. Germline V CDR1 and CDR2: SGHTA, FQGTGA. V shed 2 bases and J shed 4 bases, with 9 bases lying between them. The CDR3 has 13 amino acids. CDR3 amino acids: CASSLDPQYEQYF. The CDR3 DNA reads TGTGCCAGCAGCTTAGATCCACAGTACGAGCAGTACTTC.

This clone was found once. The gene calls are TRBV4-2 and TRBJ1-3; tentative D call: TRBD1 (5 bases). CDR3 length: 15 residues. Trimming pared 0 bases from V and 0 bases from J, leaving 6 bases between. Germline CDR1 reads LGHNA; CDR2 reads YNFKEQ. The CDR3 sequence is CASSQEDSSGNTIYF. Here the CDR3 DNA reads TGTGCCAGCAGCCAAGAAGACAGCTCTGGAAACACCATATATTTT.

This chain uses TRBV7-2 with TRBJ2-5, with TRBD2 matching 10 bases. V lost 4 bases to trimming and J lost 4 bases; unmatched junction nucleotides: 9. This CDR3 contains 16 residues. Germline CDR1 reads SGHTA; CDR2 reads FQGNSA. The CDR3 sequence: CASSCGKRGGRETQYF. The CDR3 region has the DNA TGTGCCAGCAGCTGCGGGAAGCGGGGGGGCCGAGAGACCCAGTACTTC.

A single count supports this clone. CDR3 bases: TGTGCCAGCAGTTCACCCCGACAGGAGAGCAATCAGCCCCAGCATTTT. This translates into CASSSPRQESNQPQHF. The V call is TRBV28, the J call TRBJ1-5; TRBD1 is a possible D gene (6 bases). The germline V gene has CDR1 MDHEN and CDR2 SYDVKM. The length of the CDR3 is 16 residues. The V end lost 4 bases, the J end lost 1 base, and 14 bases lay between the germline ends.

A few counts support this clone. CDR3 in amino acids: CASSFRANTDTQYF. The CDR3 DNA is TGCGCCAGCAGTTTCAGGGCAAACACAGATACGCAGTATTTT. The chain uses TRBV5-1 and TRBJ2-3; D perhaps matches TRBD1 (5 bases). Trimming removed 5 bases from V and 2 bases from J, with 12 bases in between. CDR1 is SGHRS, CDR2 YFSETQ, per germline. The CDR3 is 14 residues long.

The genes are TRBV27 and TRBJ2-7, with 7 bases identical to TRBD2. This CDR3 region has 16 residues. V shed 0 bases, J shed 0 bases, and the junction held 5 bases outside the gene matches. CDR1 is MNHEY and CDR2 is SMNVEV in the germline V gene (reference sequence). The CDR3 spells CASSLSLAGSSYEQYF. The DNA for the CDR3 is TGTGCCAGCAGTTTATCGTTAGCGGGTAGCTCCTACGAGCAGTACTTC.

V and J are TRBV4-1 and TRBJ1-2; 9 nucleotides align to TRBD1. The germline CDR1 and CDR2 sequences are MGHRA and YSYEKL. The length of the CDR3 is 16 residues. The junction had 8 bases not matched to a gene; V was cut back by 3 bases and J by 3 bases. CDR3 DNA: TGCGCCAGCAGCCAGCAGACAGGGGGTAGCGACTATGGCTACACCTTC. Residues: CASSQQTGGSDYGYTF.